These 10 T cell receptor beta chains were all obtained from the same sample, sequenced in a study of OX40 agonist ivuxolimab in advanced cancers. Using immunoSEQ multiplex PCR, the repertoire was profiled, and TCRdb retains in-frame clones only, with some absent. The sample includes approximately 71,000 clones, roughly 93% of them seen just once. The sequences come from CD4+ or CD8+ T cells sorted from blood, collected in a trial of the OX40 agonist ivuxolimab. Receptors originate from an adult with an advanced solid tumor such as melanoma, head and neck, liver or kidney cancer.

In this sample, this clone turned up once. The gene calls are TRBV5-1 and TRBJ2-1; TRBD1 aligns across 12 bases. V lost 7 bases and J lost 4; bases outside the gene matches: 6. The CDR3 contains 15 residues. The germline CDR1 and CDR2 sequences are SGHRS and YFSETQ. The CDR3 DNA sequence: TGCGCCAGCCACGAGGGACAGGGGGCATACAATGAGCAGTTCTTC. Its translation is CASHEGQGAYNEQFF.

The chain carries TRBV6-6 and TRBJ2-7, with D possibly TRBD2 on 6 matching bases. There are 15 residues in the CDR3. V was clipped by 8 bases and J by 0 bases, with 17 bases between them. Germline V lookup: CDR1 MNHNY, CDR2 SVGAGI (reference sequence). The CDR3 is CASGPETRSSYEQYF. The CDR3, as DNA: TGTGCCAGCGGGCCCGAGACTAGGAGCTCCTACGAGCAGTACTTC.

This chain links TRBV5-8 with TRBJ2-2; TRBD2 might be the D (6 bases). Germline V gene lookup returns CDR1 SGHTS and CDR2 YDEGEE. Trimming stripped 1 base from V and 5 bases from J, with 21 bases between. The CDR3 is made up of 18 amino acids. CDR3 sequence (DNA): TGTGCCAGCAGCTTGCCTCTTAACCCGGGGGTTTTTACCGGGGAGCTGTTTTTT. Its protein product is CASSLPLNPGVFTGELFF.

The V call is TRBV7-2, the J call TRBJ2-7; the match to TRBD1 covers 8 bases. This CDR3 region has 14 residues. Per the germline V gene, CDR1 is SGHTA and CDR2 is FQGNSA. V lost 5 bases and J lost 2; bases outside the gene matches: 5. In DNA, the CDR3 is TGTGCCAGCAGCGGGGGACAGGTGACCTACGAGCAGTACTTC. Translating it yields CASSGGQVTYEQYF.

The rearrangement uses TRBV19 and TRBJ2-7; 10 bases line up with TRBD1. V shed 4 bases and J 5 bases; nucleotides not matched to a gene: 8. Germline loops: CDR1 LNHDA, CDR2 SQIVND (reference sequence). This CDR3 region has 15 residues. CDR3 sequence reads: CASSSVGQGFDEQYF. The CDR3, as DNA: TGTGCCAGTAGTAGTGTGGGACAGGGGTTCGACGAGCAGTACTTC. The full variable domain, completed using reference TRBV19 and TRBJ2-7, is DGGITQSPKYLFRKEGQNVTLSCEQNLNHDAMYWYRQDPGQGLRLIYYSQIVNDFQKGDIAEGYSVSREKKESFPLTVTSAQKNPTAFYLCASSSVGQGFDEQYFGPGTRLTVT.

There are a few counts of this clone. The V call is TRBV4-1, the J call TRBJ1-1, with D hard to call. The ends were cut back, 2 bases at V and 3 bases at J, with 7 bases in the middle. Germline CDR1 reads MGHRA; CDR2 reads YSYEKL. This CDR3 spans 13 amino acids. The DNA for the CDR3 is TGCGCCAGCAGCCAAATCACGGACACTGAAGCTTTCTTT. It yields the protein CASSQITDTEAFF.

The CDR3 loop reads CASSLVQRSEQYF. CDR3 coding DNA: TGTGCCAGCAGTTTAGTACAACGGAGCGAGCAGTACTTC. The genes are TRBV27 and TRBJ2-7; D remains ambiguous. The CDR3 length is 13 residues. Germline CDR1 MNHEY, CDR2 SMNVEV (reference sequence). Trimming left V 2 bases short and J 6 bases short, with 11 bases between.

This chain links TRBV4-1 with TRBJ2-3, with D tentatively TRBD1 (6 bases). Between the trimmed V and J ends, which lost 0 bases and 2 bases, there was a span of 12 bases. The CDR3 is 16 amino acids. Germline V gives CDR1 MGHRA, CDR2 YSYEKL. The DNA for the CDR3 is TGCGCCAGCAGCCAAGAGATCGGACAGCCCACAGATACGCAGTATTTT. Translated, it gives CASSQEIGQPTDTQYF.

The CDR3 sequence is CASSPDRANSRPQHF. The CDR3, as DNA: TGTGCCAGCAGCCCCGACAGGGCCAATTCACGGCCCCAGCATTTT. This sequence joins TRBV5-5 and TRBJ1-5, with 7 bases lining up with TRBD1. The CDR3 covers 15 residues. CDR1 is SGHKS, CDR2 YYEKEE, per germline (reference sequence). V dropped 4 bases and J dropped 9; count of bases not matched to a gene: 13.

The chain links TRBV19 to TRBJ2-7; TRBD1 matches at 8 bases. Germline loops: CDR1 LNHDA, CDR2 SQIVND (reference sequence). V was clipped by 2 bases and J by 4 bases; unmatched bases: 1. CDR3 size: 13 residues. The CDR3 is CASSITGGYEQYF. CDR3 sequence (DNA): TGTGCCAGTAGTATAACAGGGGGGTACGAGCAGTACTTC.